This T cell receptor beta chain was recorded in a study of shared clonotypes between healthy human individuals. The CD4+ fraction was divided into a CD45RA+ naive subset and a CD45RA-negative memory subset. Findings and limits, study-wide: Blood was the only sampled material, and tissue repertoires likely differ. It was the non-shared clonotypes that had lower generation probabilities than clonotypes shared by all four donors.

Deep-level assay runs were performed. Using immunoSEQ multiplex PCR, the repertoire was profiled, and TCRdb retains in-frame clones only, with some absent. The data contain about 680,000 clones, approximately 79% of them singletons. Only a few counts were recorded for this clone. Its matching antigen is unknown. The sequenced sample was memory CD4+ T cells sorted from blood. Indicated subset: CD45RA-negative fraction. This receptor was identified in a woman in her 30s in good health.

The CDR3, as DNA: TGCGCCAGCAGCTTGGGAGGGAGGACCGGGGAGCTGTTTTTT. Its protein product is CASSLGGRTGELFF. The gene calls are TRBV5-1 and TRBJ2-2, with a tentative D call TRBD2 (6 bases). V lost 0 bases and J 5 bases, leaving 8 bases between the germline ends. There are 14 residues in the CDR3. The germline V gene has CDR1 SGHRS and CDR2 YFSETQ.